What follows are 24 T cell receptor beta chains derived from one specimen sequenced in a study of T cells of healthy individuals. TCRdb ran MiXCR on the 5' RACE reads and lists one entry per CDR3 protein. The sample consists of tens of thousands of distinct CDR3 sequences, roughly 17% of them appearing once. These receptors all come from a human donor in good health.

This clonotype came up many times. V is TRBV12-3 or TRBV12-4 and J is TRBJ1-1; 9 bases map to TRBD1. V shed 4 bases, J shed 6 bases, and the junction held 3 bases outside the gene matches. This CDR3 is built from 13 residues. CDR3 in DNA: TGTGCCAGCAGTTACCGGGACAGGGCTGAAGCTTTCTTT. Protein sequence: CASSYRDRAEAFF.

Only a few counts were recorded for this clonotype. The chain carries TRBV29-1 and TRBJ2-1, with a possible D match to TRBD2 (6 bases). From germline, CDR1 is SQVTM and CDR2 ANQGSEA. The V end lost 5 bases, the J end lost 15 bases, and 17 bases lay between the germline ends. CDR3 length: 11 residues. The CDR3 region is CSVLLTSYLFF. The CDR3 bases are TGCAGCGTTTTGCTAACTAGCTATCTGTTCTTC.

This chain joins TRBV20-1 and TRBJ2-7; 7 bases match TRBD2. The length of the CDR3 is 15 residues. The V gene's germline CDR1 is DFQATT and CDR2 SNEGSKA (reference sequence). Trimming at V came to 5 bases and at J to 2 bases, leaving 12 bases not matched to a gene. The CDR3 here is CSAPRAGPGAYEQYF. The CDR3 DNA sequence: TGCAGTGCTCCGAGAGCGGGGCCAGGAGCCTACGAGCAGTACTTC.

Here the CDR3 reads CASSQTHGPRESYEQFF. The CDR3 DNA reads as TGTGCCAGCAGCCAAACCCACGGCCCGCGGGAGTCGTACGAGCAGTTCTTC. The genes are TRBV3-1 and TRBJ2-1, with 7 bases matching TRBD2. The CDR3 has 17 residues. V was pared by 2 bases and J by 10 bases, with 17 bases of the junction left unmatched. In germline, CDR1 is LGHDT, CDR2 YNNKEL (reference sequence).

At least ten counts were recorded for this clonotype. The chain employs TRBV12-3 or TRBV12-4 and TRBJ1-6, with 7 positions matching TRBD1. CDR3 length: 14 residues. The V segment lost 5 bases and the J segment 7 bases; nucleotides outside the gene matches: 5. The CDR3 here is CASSRDRVNSPLHF. CDR3 DNA sequence: TGTGCCAGCAGTCGAGACAGGGTCAATTCACCCCTCCACTTT.

This clonotype was observed at least ten times. This chain uses TRBV7-9 with TRBJ2-5; D remains unclear. Trimming pared 1 base from V and 3 bases from J, leaving 6 bases between. This CDR3 has 13 amino acids. Germline V CDR1 and CDR2: SEHNR, FQNEAQ (reference sequence). For the CDR3, the DNA is TGTGCCAGCAGCTTAGATGATAAAGAGACCCAGTACTTC. This translates into CASSLDDKETQYF.

Many counts were recorded for this clonotype. This chain joins TRBV6-5 and TRBJ1-1; D is unclear. The CDR3 is made up of 15 amino acids. The V end lost 5 bases, the J end lost 0 bases, and 13 bases lay between the germline ends. The germline V gene has CDR1 MNHEY and CDR2 SVGAGI. CDR3 sequence: CASSASRVLNTEAFF. The CDR3 DNA is TGTGCCAGCAGTGCATCGAGGGTTTTGAACACTGAAGCTTTCTTT.

The DNA for the CDR3 is TGTGCCACCAGTGATCCGAGCCGGGGAGATACGCAGTATTTT. Translating gives CATSDPSRGDTQYF. The chain couples TRBV24-1 to TRBJ2-3; TRBD2 might be the D (5 bases). This CDR3 has 14 residues. V dropped 3 bases and J dropped 5 bases, with 11 bases sitting between them. Germline V gene lookup returns CDR1 KGHDR and CDR2 SFDVKD.

There are a few counts of this clonotype. V usage is TRBV3-1 and J usage is TRBJ1-5; no firm D call. The CDR3 is 14 residues long. V gave up 0 bases and J gave up 6 bases, with 9 bases separating them. In germline, CDR1 is LGHDT, CDR2 YNNKEL (reference sequence). The CDR3 reads CASSQDFRVQPQHF. Written as DNA, the CDR3 is TGTGCCAGCAGCCAAGATTTCCGGGTTCAGCCCCAGCATTTT.

This clonotype was found a few times. This rearrangement joins TRBV6-4 to TRBJ2-1; 9 bases map to TRBD2. The germline V gene encodes CDR1 MRHNA and CDR2 SNTAGT. The CDR3 is made up of 16 amino acids. Trimming at V came to 0 bases and at J to 8 bases, leaving 8 bases not matched to a gene. This CDR3 reads CASSDSAGGGSDEQFF. The CDR3 DNA reads TGTGCCAGCAGTGACTCGGCGGGGGGGGGTTCGGATGAGCAGTTCTTC.

This clonotype was seen only a few times. This chain links TRBV12-3 or TRBV12-4 with TRBJ1-2, with no clear D. With 2 bases removed from V and 5 bases from J, the gap between germline ends came to 6 bases. CDR3 length: 12 residues. The CDR3 loop reads CASSLHAYGYTF. The CDR3 DNA reads as TGTGCCAGCAGTTTACACGCTTATGGCTACACCTTC.

This clonotype was recorded at least ten times. This chain connects TRBV20-1 to TRBJ1-1; D gene uncertain. The germline V and J ends were trimmed by 3 bases and 11 bases, with 10 bases remaining between them. Germline CDR1 DFQATT, CDR2 SNEGSKA (reference sequence). The CDR3 contains 10 residues. The CDR3 DNA follows: TGCAGTGCTAGTCCTGTAGGGGCTTTCTTT. Protein product: CSASPVGAFF.

The V call is TRBV28, the J call TRBJ2-1; 8 bases fit TRBD2. The CDR3 is 16 amino acids. V shed 3 bases, J shed 4 bases, and the junction held 8 bases outside the gene matches. Germline V gene sequence: CDR1 MDHEN, CDR2 SYDVKM. The CDR3 region is CASSFWSGGQYNEQFF. Written as DNA, the CDR3 is TGTGCCAGCAGTTTCTGGAGCGGGGGACAATACAATGAGCAGTTCTTC.

In the case of this clonotype: A read error may be the cause here, since a much bigger clone is one base away. The chain joins TRBV27 to TRBJ1-2; D gene uncertain. The CDR3 runs 13 residues. V was shortened by 5 bases and J by 4 bases, with 11 bases between the two germline ends. CDR1 is MNHEY and CDR2 is SMNVEV in the germline V gene (reference sequence). CDR3 coding DNA: TGTGCCAGCAGTGCGAGAGGAGTCTATGGCTACACCTTC. As protein: CASSARGVYGYTF.

The CDR3 sequence: CAISESGGRGNTIYF. CDR3 bases: TGTGCCATCAGTGAGTCCGGGGGGCGCGGAAACACCATATATTTT. The chain links TRBV10-3 to TRBJ1-3; weak D call: TRBD1 (6 bases). CDR3 length: 15 residues. Between the trimmed V and J ends, which lost 0 bases and 4 bases, there was a span of 10 bases. The V gene's germline CDR1 is ENHRY and CDR2 SYGVKD.

The V and J genes are TRBV7-8 and TRBJ1-4; 8 nucleotides match TRBD1. The trim removed 4 bases at V and 0 bases at J, leaving 4 bases unmatched. The germline CDR1 and CDR2 sequences are SGHVS and FQNEAQ. The CDR3 has 16 amino acids. The CDR3 nucleotides read TGTGCCAGCAGCTCCCAGGGGGCAGCAACTAATGAAAAACTGTTTTTT. This sequence encodes CASSSQGAATNEKLFF.

There are many counts of this clonotype. The chain is built from TRBV9 and TRBJ2-3; D is unclear. The germline CDR1 and CDR2 sequences are SGDLS and YYNGEE. Trimming cost V 1 base and J 5 bases, with 11 bases left between them. CDR3 size: 14 residues. CDR3 in DNA: TGTGCCAGCAGCGTAAGAACGAGTGGAGATACGCAGTATTTT. Encoded protein: CASSVRTSGDTQYF.

This clonotype has a handful of counts. The chain employs TRBV28 and TRBJ1-3; TRBD1 is a possible D gene (5 bases). CDR1 and CDR2 (germline): MDHEN, SYDVKM. V lost 5 bases and J lost 0, with 5 bases in between. This CDR3 comprises 13 residues. The DNA of the CDR3 is TGTGCCAGCAGTGGGGGCTCTGGAAACACCATATATTTT. This gives the protein CASSGGSGNTIYF.

This clonotype appeared many times. The V gene is TRBV14, the J gene TRBJ1-6, with 9 bases lining up with TRBD1. The trim removed 3 bases at V and 10 bases at J, leaving 4 bases unmatched. Per the germline V gene, CDR1 is SGHDN and CDR2 is FVKESK. The CDR3 sequence is 14 residues long. DNA of the CDR3: TGTGCCAGCAGCCATAGACAGGGGGGGTCACCCCTCCACTTT. Translating gives CASSHRQGGSPLHF. Supplemented by reference TRBV14 and TRBJ1-6, the full variable domain reads EAGVTQFPSHSVIEKGQTVTLRCDPISGHDNLYWYRRVMGKEIKFLLHFVKESKQDESGMPNNRFLAERTGGTYSTLKVQPAELEDSGVYFCASSHRQGGSPLHFGNGTRLTVT.

In this sample, this clonotype turned up many times. The chain recombines TRBV29-1 with TRBJ2-1, with 7 bases matching TRBD1. The CDR3 has 15 residues. CDR1 and CDR2 from the germline V gene are SQVTM and ANQGSEA. The ends lost 4 bases at V and 0 bases at J; junction bases unmatched: 6. The CDR3 region has the DNA TGCAGCGTTGGGACGACAGGGAGCTCCTACAATGAGCAGTTCTTC. Encoded protein: CSVGTTGSSYNEQFF.

The chain is built from TRBV9 and TRBJ2-1; the match to TRBD2 covers 10 bases. J was trimmed by 6 bases and V by 0 bases; bases with no gene match: 3. CDR1 SGDLS and CDR2 YYNGEE come from the germline V gene. This CDR3 has 15 amino acids. CDR3 region: CASSVGAGGGNEQFF. The DNA of the CDR3 is TGTGCCAGCAGCGTAGGAGCGGGGGGGGGCAATGAGCAGTTCTTC.

The sample holds many counts of this clonotype. The chain is built from TRBV4-2 and TRBJ2-3, with D perhaps TRBD2 (5 bases). The CDR3 covers 14 residues. V gave up 5 bases and J gave up 4 bases, with 13 bases separating them. The germline V gene encodes CDR1 LGHNA and CDR2 YNFKEQ. The CDR3 is CASSKRPGSDTQYF. The DNA of the CDR3 is TGTGCCAGCAGCAAAAGGCCGGGGTCAGATACGCAGTATTTT.

This clonotype was detected ten times or more. The rearrangement links TRBV28 to TRBJ2-5; possibly TRBD1 for D (5 bases). The germline V gene encodes CDR1 MDHEN and CDR2 SYDVKM. Between the trimmed V and J ends, which lost 1 base and 5 bases, there was a span of 11 bases. This CDR3 is 14 amino acids long. The DNA of the CDR3 is TGTGCCAGCAGTTTATTTAGGGGTAGCGAGACCCAGTACTTC. Amino acid sequence: CASSLFRGSETQYF.

This clonotype was recorded many times. The chain recombines TRBV4-3 with TRBJ2-7; possibly TRBD1 or TRBD2 for D (7 bases each). Trimming cost V 0 bases and J 2 bases, with 26 bases left between them. The germline gives CDR1 LGHNA, CDR2 YSLEER. The CDR3 contains 20 residues. CDR3 residues: CASSQDSPFGGRQGAYEQYF. CDR3 coding DNA: TGCGCCAGCAGCCAAGATTCCCCATTCGGGGGGAGGCAGGGGGCCTACGAGCAGTACTTC.